This TCR beta chain is drawn from a study of cytomegalovirus exposure and HLA in healthy donors. 13 Jbeta primers and 60 Vbeta primers were used for the PCR. Sequencing used immunoSEQ multiplex PCR; TCRdb keeps in-frame clones, though not all of them. The sample records 180,000 or so clones, approximately 79% being singletons. The germline gives CDR1 ENHRY, CDR2 SYGVKD. The CDR3 spans 15 residues. The V end was cut by 3 bases, the J end by 5 bases, with 14 bases between. The sequence was obtained from a man in his fifties in good health and CMV-seropositive. Material: PBMCs. The chain combines TRBV10-3 with TRBJ2-4, with a possible D match to TRBD1 (5 bases). CDR3 sequence: CAISEPDTRQNIQYF. CDR3 DNA: TGTGCCATCAGTGAACCGGACACTCGACAAAACATTCAGTACTTC.